These 6 T cell receptor beta chains originate from one sample sequenced in a study of shared clonotypes between healthy human individuals. Repertoires were generated with immunoSEQ multiplex PCR, while TCRdb's copy carries only in-frame clones and drops some. The sample shows millions of clones, around 94% of them seen only once. Sequenced: naive CD4+ T cells sorted from blood. The sample's subset: CD45RA+ positively selected. The receptors stem from a man aged 18 to 29 in good health.

On this clone itself: Other DNA sequences in this specimen translate into the identical CDR3. The chain employs TRBV2 and TRBJ1-1; TRBD1 matches at 9 bases. Looked up from germline, CDR1 is SNHLY and CDR2 is FYNNEI. The J segment lost 5 bases and the V segment lost 5 bases, leaving 3 bases of the junction unmatched. CDR3 size: 13 residues. In DNA, the CDR3 is TGTGCCAGCAGTACAGGGGGCCGGACTGAAGCTTTCTTT. It specifies CASSTGGRTEAFF.

The rearrangement joins TRBV15 to TRBJ1-3; no firm D call. This CDR3 spans 16 amino acids. The germline V gene has CDR1 LNHNV and CDR2 YYDKDF (reference sequence). V was cut by 3 bases and J by 1 base, with 13 bases left in between. CDR3 amino acids: CATSRSPSVSGNTIYF. The DNA of the CDR3 is TGTGCCACCAGCAGGTCACCTTCTGTTTCTGGAAACACCATATATTTT.

V usage is TRBV13 and J usage is TRBJ2-3, with D unresolved. The V and J ends lost 5 bases and 5 bases respectively, with 20 bases between them. This CDR3 has 16 residues. In germline, CDR1 is PRHDT, CDR2 FYEKMQ (reference sequence). CDR3 DNA: TGTGCCAGCAGCCTACCATCCGAAGGTACAAGAGATACGCAGTATTTT. It translates to CASSLPSEGTRDTQYF.

The chain joins TRBV30 to TRBJ1-1; tentative D call: TRBD1 (6 bases). The CDR3 loop spans 15 amino acids. Trimming removed 0 bases at V and 4 bases at J, with 15 bases between. CDR1 is GTSNPN, CDR2 SVGIG, per germline (reference sequence). CDR3: CAWSVMPGALTEAFF. The CDR3 DNA sequence: TGTGCCTGGAGTGTAATGCCGGGGGCTCTCACTGAAGCTTTCTTT.

This clone was detected once. The J gene is TRBJ2-3, the V gene TRBV10-3; no definite D call. V lost 9 bases to trimming and J lost 0 bases, with 7 bases between them. The CDR3 is 12 residues long. Germline CDR1 is ENHRY and CDR2 is SYGVKD. This CDR3 is CAIGFSTDTQYF. The CDR3, as DNA: TGTGCCATAGGCTTTAGCACAGATACGCAGTATTTT.

The genes are TRBV5-4 and TRBJ1-4, with D uncertain. The CDR3 extends over 15 amino acids. Germline V CDR1 and CDR2: SGHNT, YYREEE (reference sequence). Trimming took 3 bases from V and 0 from J, leaving 9 bases between them. CDR3 DNA sequence: TGTGCCAGCAGCTCCGGTCGTGCAACTAATGAAAAACTGTTTTTT. Translated: CASSSGRATNEKLFF.